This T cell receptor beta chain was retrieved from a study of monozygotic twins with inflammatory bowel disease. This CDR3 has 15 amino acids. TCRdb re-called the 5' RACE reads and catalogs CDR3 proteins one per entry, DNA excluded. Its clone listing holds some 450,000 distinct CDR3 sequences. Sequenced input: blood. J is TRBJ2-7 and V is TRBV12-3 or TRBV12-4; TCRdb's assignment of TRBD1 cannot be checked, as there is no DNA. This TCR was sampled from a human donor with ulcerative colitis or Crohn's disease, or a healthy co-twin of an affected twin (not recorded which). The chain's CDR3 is CASSNRDVRGYEQYF.